One and the same sample provided the 17 T cell receptor beta chains below, sequenced in a study of response to subunit inactivated influenza vaccine. TCRdb passed the RT-PCR reads through MiXCR, listing each CDR3 protein once. The repertoire holds about 540,000 distinct CDR3 sequences, around 21% seen once, with 2.5% to 3.5% in the top ten. The same sample was also studied in work on T cells expressing NK-cell markers. That report adds: Template switching by 5'RACE with UMIs generated the TCR beta cDNA.

The input for sequencing was CD4+ T cells sorted from PBMCs, taken approximately 13 days after vaccination. The receptors originated from a man aged 50 or older who received an inactivated influenza vaccine.

The chain carries TRBV6-1 and TRBJ2-7; D gene unclear. V dropped 6 bases and J dropped 0 bases, with 12 bases sitting between them. The CDR3 contains 14 residues. Per the germline V gene, CDR1 is MNHNS and CDR2 is SASEGT. In DNA form, the CDR3 reads TGTGCCAGCAGCCCTACTCCAGGCTCCTACGAGCAGTACTTC. Translating it yields CASSPTPGSYEQYF.

This chain joins TRBV10-3 and TRBJ2-2; D remains ambiguous. From germline, CDR1 is ENHRY and CDR2 SYGVKD. Trimming pared 0 bases from V and 6 bases from J, leaving 8 bases between. The CDR3 loop spans 14 amino acids. CDR3 DNA sequence: TGTGCCATCAGTGAGTCGATGGGCCCCGGGGAGCTGTTTTTT. This sequence encodes CAISESMGPGELFF.

V and J are TRBV20-1 and TRBJ1-4; D is perhaps TRBD1 (5 bases). Germline CDR1 is DFQATT and CDR2 is SNEGSKA (reference sequence). CDR3 length equals 13 residues. Between the trimmed V and J ends, which lost 6 bases and 10 bases, there was a span of 18 bases. The CDR3 loop reads CSARGGLGGKLFF. The CDR3 bases are TGCAGTGCCCGAGGCGGGTTGGGGGGAAAACTGTTTTTT.

This clonotype was detected only a few times. The chain is built from TRBV5-6 and TRBJ2-2; 7 positions agree with TRBD1. Germline assignment: CDR1 SGHDT and CDR2 YYEEEE. The CDR3 contains 15 residues. J was trimmed by 4 bases and V by 4 bases; bases with no gene match: 7. The CDR3 DNA reads as TGTGCCAGCAGCCCTCGACAGGGATCCACCGGGGAGCTGTTTTTT. Its translation: CASSPRQGSTGELFF.

The J gene is TRBJ2-5, the V gene TRBV24-1; D unclear. Trimming cost V 3 bases and J 3 bases, with 16 bases left between them. Germline CDR1 reads KGHDR; CDR2 reads SFDVKD. This CDR3 comprises 16 residues. The CDR3 DNA sequence: TGTGCCACCAGTGATGGGTCCTGGGCGAGGAAAGAGACCCAGTACTTC. Translating it yields CATSDGSWARKETQYF.

The genes are TRBV7-2 and TRBJ2-1; 7 bases fit TRBD1. CDR1 is SGHTA and CDR2 is FQGNSA in the germline V gene. Losses at the gene ends were 4 bases for V and 0 bases for J; bases not matched to a gene: 9. The CDR3 is made up of 17 amino acids. In DNA, the CDR3 is TGTGCCAGCAGCTCGCGGACAGGCACTATCTCCTACAATGAGCAGTTCTTC. Translation: CASSSRTGTISYNEQFF.

This clonotype was observed a handful of times. The V call is TRBV20-1, the J call TRBJ1-5, with 7 positions matching TRBD1. J gave up 4 bases and V 5 bases, and 8 bases lay outside the gene matches. CDR3 length equals 14 residues. Germline CDR1 is DFQATT and CDR2 is SNEGSKA (reference sequence). The CDR3 bases are TGCAGTGCTCCAGGGGGAGGAAATAATCAGCCCCAGCATTTT. Amino acid sequence: CSAPGGGNNQPQHF.

The chain combines TRBV7-9 with TRBJ2-5; 8 bases map to TRBD2. With V trimmed by 4 bases and J by 0 bases, 4 bases remained unmatched. Germline values: CDR1 SEHNR, CDR2 FQNEAQ (reference sequence). This CDR3 region has 15 residues. Written as DNA, the CDR3 is TGTGCCAGCAGCTCTAGCGGGTGGTACCAAGAGACCCAGTACTTC. This encodes CASSSSGWYQETQYF.

The genes are TRBV3-1 and TRBJ2-5; either TRBD1 or TRBD2 may supply D (5 bases each). The CDR3 runs 15 residues. Trimming left V 1 base short and J 3 bases short, with 12 bases between. CDR1 is LGHDT and CDR2 is YNNKEL in the germline V gene (reference sequence). CDR3 residues: CASSQGVGPEETQYF. The CDR3 DNA reads as TGTGCCAGCAGCCAAGGGGTGGGACCCGAAGAGACCCAGTACTTC.

This clonotype was picked up a small number of times. J is TRBJ2-1 and V is TRBV7-2, with TRBD1 identical over 9 bases. This CDR3 comprises 15 residues. CDR1 is SGHTA and CDR2 is FQGNSA in the germline V gene. The V and J ends lost 4 bases and 8 bases, in that order; junction bases with no gene match: 9. CDR3 coding DNA: TGTGCCAGCAGCTCCGGGACAGGGTTGAGGTATGAGCAGTTCTTC. It translates to CASSSGTGLRYEQFF.

This sequence joins TRBV29-1 and TRBJ1-1; 8 nucleotides agree with TRBD1. This CDR3 spans 15 amino acids. V shed 5 bases, J shed 7 bases, and the junction held 15 bases outside the gene matches. Germline V CDR1 and CDR2: SQVTM, ANQGSEA. CDR3 residues: CSVPGQEGTSSEAFF. DNA of the CDR3: TGCAGCGTTCCGGGACAGGAAGGTACTTCAAGTGAAGCTTTCTTT.

This clonotype was observed at least ten times. The V call is TRBV12-3 or TRBV12-4, the J call TRBJ1-2, with D possibly TRBD1 on 6 matching bases. The CDR3 spans 12 residues. V was cut by 5 bases and J by 7 bases, with 11 bases left in between. The CDR3: CASSNQGLGYTF. The CDR3 region has the DNA TGTGCCAGCAGTAATCAGGGGCTTGGCTACACCTTC.

The chain couples TRBV28 to TRBJ1-1; D unresolved. Trimming removed 11 bases from V and 5 bases from J, with 18 bases in between. The CDR3 contains 13 residues. The V gene's germline CDR1 is MDHEN and CDR2 SYDVKM. CDR3 sequence (DNA): TGTGCCTCACGCCGAGACGCGGGAACTGAAGCTTTCTTT. Its protein is CASRRDAGTEAFF.

With respect to this clonotype: With a much larger clone just one base away, this may be a read error. This chain uses TRBV5-1 with TRBJ2-1, with TRBD2 identical over 7 bases. Germline V gene sequence: CDR1 SGHRS, CDR2 YFSETQ. The CDR3 is 15 residues long. For the CDR3, the DNA is TGCGTCAGCAGCCGGGGAGGGAATGACTACAATGAGCAGTTCTTC. Amino acids: CVSSRGGNDYNEQFF. The full variable domain, in which reference TRBV5-1 and TRBJ2-1 provide the parts outside the CDR3, is KAGVTQTPRYLIKTRGQQVTLSCSPISGHRSVSWYQQTPGQGLQFLFEYFSETQRNKGNFPGRFSGRQFSNSRSEMNVSTLELGDSALYLCVSSRGGNDYNEQFFGPGTRLTVL.

Ten or more counts support this clonotype. The chain has TRBV6-2 or TRBV6-3 and TRBJ2-3, with D tentatively TRBD1 or TRBD2 (6 bases each). V dropped 0 bases and J dropped 11 bases, with 15 bases sitting between them. The CDR3 sequence is 14 residues long. Germline V gives CDR1 MNHEY, CDR2 SVGEGT. The CDR3 loop is CASSYSAGQGRQYF. Here the CDR3 DNA reads TGTGCCAGCAGTTACTCGGCGGGGCAGGGGCGGCAGTATTTT.

The chain recombines TRBV7-9 with TRBJ1-2; no reliable D call. The CDR3 is 13 amino acids. Germline CDR1 reads SEHNR; CDR2 reads FQNEAQ (reference sequence). The germline V and J ends were trimmed by 2 bases and 2 bases, with 6 bases remaining between them. The CDR3 region is CASSLLPNYGYTF. The CDR3 nucleotides read TGTGCCAGCAGCTTACTTCCCAACTATGGCTACACCTTC. The full variable domain, its missing parts supplied by reference TRBV7-9 and TRBJ1-2, is DTGVSQNPRHKITKRGQNVTFRCDPISEHNRLYWYRQTLGQGPEFLTYFQNEAQLEKSRLLSDRFSAERPKGSFSTLEIQRTEQGDSAMYLCASSLLPNYGYTFGSGTRLTVV.

V is TRBV7-2 and J is TRBJ2-2; 8 bases line up with TRBD2. V lost 6 bases and J lost 1; bases outside the gene matches: 4. Germline CDR1 is SGHTA and CDR2 is FQGNSA. The CDR3 is 15 residues long. The CDR3 nucleotides are TGTGCCAGCAGGGGTAGCGGGGTGAACACCGGGGAGCTGTTTTTT. The encoded protein is CASRGSGVNTGELFF.